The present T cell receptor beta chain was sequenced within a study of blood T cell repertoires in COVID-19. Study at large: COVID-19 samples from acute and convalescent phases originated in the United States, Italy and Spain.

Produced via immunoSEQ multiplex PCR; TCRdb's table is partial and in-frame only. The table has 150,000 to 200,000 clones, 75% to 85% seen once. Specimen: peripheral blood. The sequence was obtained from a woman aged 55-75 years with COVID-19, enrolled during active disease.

The CDR3 sequence is CASSITPLRGNEQFF. In DNA form, the CDR3 reads TGTGCCAGTAGTATAACCCCACTAAGGGGCAATGAGCAGTTCTTC. The chain links TRBV19 to TRBJ2-1; the D gene is possibly TRBD1 (5 bases). CDR1 and CDR2 (germline): LNHDA, SQIVND (reference sequence). V lost 2 bases to trimming and J lost 6 bases, with 14 bases between them. The CDR3 runs 15 residues.